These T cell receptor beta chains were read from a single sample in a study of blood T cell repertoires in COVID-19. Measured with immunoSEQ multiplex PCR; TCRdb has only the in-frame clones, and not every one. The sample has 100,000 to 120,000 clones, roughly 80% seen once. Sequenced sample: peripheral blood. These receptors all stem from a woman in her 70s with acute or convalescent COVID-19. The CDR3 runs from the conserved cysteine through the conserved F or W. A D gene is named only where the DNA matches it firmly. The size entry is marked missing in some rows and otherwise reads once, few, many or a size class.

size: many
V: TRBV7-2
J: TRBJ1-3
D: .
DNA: TGTGCCAGCAGCTTAGCTTCAGGCGTGACAGGCCCTGGAAACACCATATATTTT
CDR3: CASSLASGVTGPGNTIYF

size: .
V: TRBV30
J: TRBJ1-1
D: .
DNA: TGTGCCTGGAGTGCTAGGAGGGAAGCTTTCTTT
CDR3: CAWSARREAFF

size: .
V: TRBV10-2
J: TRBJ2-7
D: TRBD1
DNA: TGCGCCAGCAGTGAGTCGACCCGGACAGGACAGGGGGAGCAGTACTTC
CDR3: CASSESTRTGQGEQYF

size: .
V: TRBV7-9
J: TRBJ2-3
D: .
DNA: TGTGCCAGCAGCCGACGACGGACAACCGCCGGCACAGATACGCAGTATTTT
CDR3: CASSRRRTTAGTDTQYF

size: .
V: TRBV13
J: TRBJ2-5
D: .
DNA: TGTGCCAGCTGCAGGGTGAATCCTGGGACCCAGTACTTC
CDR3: CASCRVNPGTQYF

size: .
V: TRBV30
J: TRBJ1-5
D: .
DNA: TGTGCCTGGACGGGGCGGGATGGTCAGCCCCAGCATTTT
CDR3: CAWTGRDGQPQHF

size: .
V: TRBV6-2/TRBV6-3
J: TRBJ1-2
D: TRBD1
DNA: TGTGCCAGCAGTTACCTGACAGGGGAGTACGGCTACACCTTC
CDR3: CASSYLTGEYGYTF

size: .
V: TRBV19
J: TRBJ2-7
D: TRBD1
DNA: TGTGCCAGTAGTATCGGACAGGGGTTAGACGAGCAGTACTTC
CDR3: CASSIGQGLDEQYF

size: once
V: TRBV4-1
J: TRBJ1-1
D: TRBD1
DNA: TGCGCCAGCAGCCAAGATTTCGGGGACAGGGGATGGGGGGCTTTCTTT
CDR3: CASSQDFGDRGWGAFF

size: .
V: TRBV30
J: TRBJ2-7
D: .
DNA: TGTGCCTGGAGTGTACGGAGGAGAGAGCAGTACTTC
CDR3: CAWSVRRREQYF

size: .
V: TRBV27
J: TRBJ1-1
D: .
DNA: TGTGCCAGCAGTTCCGGACAGCTGAACACTGAAGCTTTCTTT
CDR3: CASSSGQLNTEAFF

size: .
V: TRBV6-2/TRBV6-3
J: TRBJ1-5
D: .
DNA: TGTGCCAGCAGTTGGAGGGCTCCGAATCAGCCCCAGCATTTT
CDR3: CASSWRAPNQPQHF

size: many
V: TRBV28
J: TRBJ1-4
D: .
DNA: TGTGCCAGCAGTTTAGGAGAGGGAGGGCTAGATGAAAAACTGTTTTTT
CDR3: CASSLGEGGLDEKLFF

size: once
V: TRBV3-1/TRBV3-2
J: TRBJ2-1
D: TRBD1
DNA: TGTGCCAGCAGCCAAGTACCCTTGCGAGGGACAGGGGGCTCCAATGAGCAGTTCTTC
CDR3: CASSQVPLRGTGGSNEQFF

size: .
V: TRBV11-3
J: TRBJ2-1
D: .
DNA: TGTGCCAGCAGCTTAGGGCGGTCGAACAATGAGCAGTTCTTC
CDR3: CASSLGRSNNEQFF

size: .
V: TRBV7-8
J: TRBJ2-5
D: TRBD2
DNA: TGTGCCAGCAGCCAAGAACTCCCCCGAGCGGGGGAGGAGACCCAGTACTTC
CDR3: CASSQELPRAGEETQYF

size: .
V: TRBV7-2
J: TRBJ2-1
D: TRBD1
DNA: TGTGCCAGCAGCTTAAGTGCAGGGGGCCCCTACAATGAGCAGTTCTTC
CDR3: CASSLSAGGPYNEQFF

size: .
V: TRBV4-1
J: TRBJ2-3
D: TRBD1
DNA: TGCGCCAGCAGCCAATGGGGGACAGGGACGGGAACAGATACGCAGTATTTT
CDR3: CASSQWGTGTGTDTQYF

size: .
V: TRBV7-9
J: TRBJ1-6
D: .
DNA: TGTGCCAGCAGCCGGGGATATAATTCACCCCTCCACTTT
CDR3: CASSRGYNSPLHF

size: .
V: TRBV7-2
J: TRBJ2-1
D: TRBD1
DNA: TGTGCCAGCAGCGCCGGGACAGGAAAGTACAATGAGCAGTTCTTC
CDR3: CASSAGTGKYNEQFF

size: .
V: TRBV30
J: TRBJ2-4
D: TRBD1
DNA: TGTGCCTGGACTTTGGCAGGGGGCGGTTCGTACATTCAGTACTTC
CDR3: CAWTLAGGGSYIQYF

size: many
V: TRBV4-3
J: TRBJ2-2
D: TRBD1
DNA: TGCGCCAGCAGCCAAGCAGGGGGCGAGTACGCCGGGGAGCTGTTTTTT
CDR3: CASSQAGGEYAGELFF

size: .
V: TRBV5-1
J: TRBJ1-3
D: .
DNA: .
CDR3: CASSSSGQRGSGNTIYF

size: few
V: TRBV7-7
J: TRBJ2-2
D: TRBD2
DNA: TGTGCCAGCAGCCTTAGCGGGATGAACACCGGGGAGCTGTTTTTT
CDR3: CASSLSGMNTGELFF

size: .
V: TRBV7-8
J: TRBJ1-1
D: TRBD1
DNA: TGTGCCAGCAGCCGCGGCGGACAGGGGACGAGGGCTGAAGCTTTCTTT
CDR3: CASSRGGQGTRAEAFF

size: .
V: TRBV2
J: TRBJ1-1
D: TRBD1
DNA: TGTGCCAGCAGTGGGTTAAAGGCCGGGACAGGGGAGGCTTTCTTT
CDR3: CASSGLKAGTGEAFF

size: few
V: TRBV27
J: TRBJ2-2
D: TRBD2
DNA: TGTGCCAGCAGTTCTTGGACTAGCGGGGGCCCCGGGGAGCTGTTTTTT
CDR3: CASSSWTSGGPGELFF

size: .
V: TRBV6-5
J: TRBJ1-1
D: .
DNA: TGTGCCAGCAGTTACTCGAGGGAGGTGGCAGCTTTCTTT
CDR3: CASSYSREVAAFF

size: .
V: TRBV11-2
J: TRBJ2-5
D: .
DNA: TGTGCCAGCAGCGATACCAAGGGGGAGGAGACCCAGTACTTC
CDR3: CASSDTKGEETQYF

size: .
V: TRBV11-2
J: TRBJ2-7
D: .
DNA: TGTGCCAGCAGCTTAGAGGGGGCGCAGACCTACGAGCAGTACTTC
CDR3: CASSLEGAQTYEQYF

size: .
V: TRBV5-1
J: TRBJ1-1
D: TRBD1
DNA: TGCGCCAGCAGCTTATCACAGGGGAGAGGCACTGAAGCTTTCTTT
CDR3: CASSLSQGRGTEAFF

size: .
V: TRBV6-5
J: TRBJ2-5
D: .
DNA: TGTGCCAGCGGGGGCCGTGGGGAGACCCAGTACTTC
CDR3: CASGGRGETQYF

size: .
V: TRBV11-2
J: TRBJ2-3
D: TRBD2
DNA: TGTGCCAGCAGCTTAGATTTCGGGGGGTGGGATACGCAGTATTTT
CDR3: CASSLDFGGWDTQYF

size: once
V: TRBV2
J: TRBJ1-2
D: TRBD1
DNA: TGTGCCAGCAGTCCCACTAAACAGGGGGCGAAGGACTACACCTTC
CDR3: CASSPTKQGAKDYTF

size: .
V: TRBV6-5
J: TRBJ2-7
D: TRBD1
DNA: TGTGCCAGCGTGGTTGTACAGGGGCCTTACGAGCAGTACTTC
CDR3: CASVVVQGPYEQYF

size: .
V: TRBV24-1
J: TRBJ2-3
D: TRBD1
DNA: TGTGCCACCAGTGACCACGGGACAGTCGATACGCAGTATTTT
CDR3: CATSDHGTVDTQYF

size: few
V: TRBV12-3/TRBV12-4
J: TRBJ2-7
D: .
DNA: TGTGCCAGCAGTTCCGCCTACGAGCAGTACTTC
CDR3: CASSSAYEQYF

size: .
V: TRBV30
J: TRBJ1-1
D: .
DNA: TGTGCCTGGAGTCAGGGGATCGGCACTGAAGCTTTCTTT
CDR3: CAWSQGIGTEAFF

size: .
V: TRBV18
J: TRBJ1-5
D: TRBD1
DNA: TGTGCCAGCTCACCAGGGACAGGGGGCTTAATAGGCAATCAGCCCCAGCATTTT
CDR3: CASSPGTGGLIGNQPQHF

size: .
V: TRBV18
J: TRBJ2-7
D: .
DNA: TGTGCCAGCTCACCTCAGGAGGGAAGCTCCTACGAGCAGTACTTC
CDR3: CASSPQEGSSYEQYF

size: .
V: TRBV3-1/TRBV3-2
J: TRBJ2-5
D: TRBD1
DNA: TGTGCCAGCAGCAATCGGGACAGCCTAATAGAGACCCAGTACTTC
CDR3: CASSNRDSLIETQYF

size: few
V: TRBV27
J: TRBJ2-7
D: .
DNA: TGTGCCAGCAGACCGAACAGGGCGATCTACGAGCAGTACTTC
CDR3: CASRPNRAIYEQYF

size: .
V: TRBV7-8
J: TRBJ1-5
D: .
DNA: TGTGCCAGCAGCTTAGGGTCAGTTAGCAATCAGCCCCAGCATTTT
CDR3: CASSLGSVSNQPQHF

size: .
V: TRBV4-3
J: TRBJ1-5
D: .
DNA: TGCGCCAGCAGCCAAGAGTTCAGGGATAGCAATCAGCCCCAGCATTTT
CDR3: CASSQEFRDSNQPQHF

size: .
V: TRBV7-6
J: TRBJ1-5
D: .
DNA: TGTGCCAGCAGCGCACAGGAAAATCAGCCCCAGCATTTT
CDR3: CASSAQENQPQHF

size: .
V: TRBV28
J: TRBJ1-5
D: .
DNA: TGTGCCAGCAAGTGGGGCTTGGGGAATCAGCCCCAGCATTTT
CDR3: CASKWGLGNQPQHF

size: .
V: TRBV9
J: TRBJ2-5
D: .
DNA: TGTGCCAGCAGCGTAGTAGGACAGAAACAAGAGACCCAGTACTTC
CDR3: CASSVVGQKQETQYF

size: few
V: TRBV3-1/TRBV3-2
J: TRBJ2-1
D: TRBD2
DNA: TGTGCCAGCAGCCCTAGCGGGGGCTCCTACAATGAGCAGTTCTTC
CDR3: CASSPSGGSYNEQFF

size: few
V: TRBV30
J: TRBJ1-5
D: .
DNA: TGTGCCTGGAGTGTATCGCACACGGGGAGTATCAGCAATCAGCCCCAGCATTTT
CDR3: CAWSVSHTGSISNQPQHF

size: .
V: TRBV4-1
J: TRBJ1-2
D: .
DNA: TGCGCCAGCAGCCAAGAACGGAGCTATGGCTACACCTTC
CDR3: CASSQERSYGYTF

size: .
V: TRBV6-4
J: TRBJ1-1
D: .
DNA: TGTGCCAGCAGTGACTCGAGAGCTTTCTTT
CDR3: CASSDSRAFF

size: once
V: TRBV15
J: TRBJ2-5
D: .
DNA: TGTGCCACCAGCAGAGCAGGCCAAGAGACCCAGTACTTC
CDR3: CATSRAGQETQYF